This is a list of T cell receptor beta chains from one sample in a study of cytomegalovirus exposure and HLA in healthy donors. Some clones are missing from TCRdb's copy, which holds only in-frame ones; the method was immunoSEQ multiplex PCR. Among about 170,000 clones listed, approximately 70% were seen once. Source material: PBMCs. The source is a woman younger than 35 in good health and CMV-seropositive. CDR3s include the opening cysteine and the closing phenylalanine or tryptophan.

v_call | cdr3_aa
TRBV19 | CASSIEGADTEAFF
TRBV6-1 | CASSEQEGLNEQFF
TRBV4-1 | CASSQEIGQGALSSNEKLFF
TRBV19 | CASSIDPPGTGNQPQHF
TRBV10-3 | CATLTGSSYEQYF
TRBV29-1 | CSVEGGLAVTDTQYF
TRBV9 | CASSVRIGGSYEQYF
TRBV5-4 | CASSPFGQGDEQYF
TRBV7-2 | CASQSQAGSYNSPLHF
TRBV11-2 | CASSSGTTNYGYTF
TRBV10-3 | CAIRAGTAEETQYF
TRBV9 | CASSVAGSGGSTDTQYF
TRBV2 | CASSWGSGGKETQYF
TRBV11-1 | CASSLPTGLRAFF
TRBV4-1 | CASSRRDRVEKLFF
TRBV7-9 | CASSLAGGQGHDEQYF
TRBV2 | CASRTSEVTSTDTQYF
TRBV9 | CASSAHGTGVNSPLHF
TRBV29-1 | CSAPAAGELKLFF
TRBV30 | CAWKKQGAPGTEAFF
TRBV4-3 | CASSQTDRGTYEQYF
TRBV5-5 | CASSLVGDTQYF
TRBV7-9 | CASSLSWTDPPAAGELFF
TRBV28 | CASSPPSTGYNEQFF
TRBV15 | CATSRGPVPEQYF
TRBV11-3 | CASSLDAIPGQGKADTQYF
TRBV27 | CASGIQGAPNTEAFF
TRBV28 | CASSGQASNQPQHF
TRBV7-9 | CASSQPRGLAGGPSYEQYF
TRBV7-6 | CASSPGTESYEQYF
TRBV6-5 | CASSPRPSGREQYF
TRBV15 | CATSREGSGKFYGYTF
TRBV4-2 | CASSQDPGVSSWEQYF
TRBV7-9 | CASSSVRTANYEQYF
TRBV9 | CASSVDNPGNTIYF
TRBV4-2 | CASSPYDTEAFF
TRBV18 | CASSPAGQGDEKLFF
TRBV29-1 | CSVDGLAGGQPNTDTQYF
TRBV7-9 | CASGQAGGYGYTF
TRBV28 | CASSLGLARYNEQFF
TRBV7-9 | CATFQGASWNEQFF
TRBV6-6 | CASSYRRAGVGEKLFF
TRBV18 | CASSPAGNTGELFF
TRBV4-2 | CASSQGEQAEDIQYF
TRBV7-9 | CASSPRRGVYNEQFF
TRBV6-5 | CASSSAGNTEAFF
TRBV4-1 | CASSHDRGRNTEAFF
TRBV7-2 | CASSAGTSTGNEQFF
TRBV9 | CASSVAPEEQFF
TRBV11-2 | CASSLGQGELFF
TRBV5-6 | CASSLSRGQGTTGELFF
TRBV6-5 | CASSRGRDTQYF
TRBV6-5 | CASSRGHTGELFF
TRBV4-2 | CASSQAGEGAFF
TRBV5-6 | CASSMGRSSYEQYF
TRBV5-1 | CASSLETGGATGELFF
TRBV18 | CASSPPSRRASGANVLTF
TRBV28 | CASSPRGVTQYF
TRBV29-1 | CSANRGGNEQFF
TRBV5-1 | CASSFGSSGGPYEQYF